The 6 T cell receptor beta chains below were found in one sample sequenced in a study of blood T cell repertoires in COVID-19. Clones were read by immunoSEQ multiplex PCR, and TCRdb kept only the in-frame ones, dropping some. The sample records 300,000 to 400,000 clones, approximately 91% being singletons. Sequenced sample: PBMCs or T cells enriched from blood (not recorded which). The receptors stem from a man in his 60s who had recovered from COVID-19.

V is TRBV19 and J is TRBJ2-1; D perhaps matches TRBD2 (5 bases). Germline CDR1 is LNHDA and CDR2 is SQIVND (reference sequence). Trimming removed 9 bases from V and 6 bases from J, with 12 bases in between. The CDR3 is made up of 12 amino acids. The CDR3 coding sequence is TGTGCCAGCAACCATCGGGGCAATGAGCAGTTCTTC. It is translated as CASNHRGNEQFF.

Concerning this clone itself: The sample has other DNA sequences that encode this CDR3 too. The chain employs TRBV7-3 and TRBJ2-7; TRBD2 matches at 8 bases. Germline CDR1 reads SGHTA; CDR2 reads FQGTGA. The CDR3 covers 15 residues. With V trimmed by 2 bases and J by 0 bases, 3 bases remained unmatched. CDR3 sequence: CASSLLAGVSYEQYF. CDR3 in DNA: TGTGCCAGCAGCTTACTAGCGGGCGTCTCCTACGAGCAGTACTTC. The full variable domain, in which reference TRBV7-3 and TRBJ2-7 provide the parts outside the CDR3, is GAGVSQTPSNKVTEKGKYVELRCDPISGHTALYWYRQSLGQGPEFLIYFQGTGAADDSGLPNDRFFAVRPEGSVSTLKIQRTERGDSAVYLCASSLLAGVSYEQYFGPGTRLTVT.

V is TRBV7-2 and J is TRBJ2-1, with D perhaps matching TRBD1 (6 bases). Trimming pared 5 bases from V and 7 bases from J, leaving 15 bases between. There are 14 residues in the CDR3. The germline gives CDR1 SGHTA, CDR2 FQGNSA. For the CDR3, the DNA is TGTGCCAGCAGCCAATGGACAGTAGGAAATGAGCAGTTCTTC. Its protein is CASSQWTVGNEQFF.

The J gene is TRBJ2-2, the V gene TRBV28; weak D call: TRBD2 (5 bases). CDR1 is MDHEN, CDR2 SYDVKM, per germline. There are 12 residues in the CDR3. Trimming took off 11 bases at V and 0 bases at J, with 7 bases between the two ends. This chain's CDR3 is CAEGTNTGELFF. DNA for the CDR3: TGTGCCGAGGGAACGAACACCGGGGAGCTGTTTTTT.

V is TRBV28 and J is TRBJ2-5; D is perhaps TRBD2 (6 bases). The germline V and J ends were trimmed by 4 bases and 1 base, with 13 bases remaining between them. Germline CDR1 is MDHEN and CDR2 is SYDVKM. The CDR3 totals 15 residues. CDR3 loop: CASSSLGTRQETQYF. The CDR3 DNA is TGTGCCAGCAGTTCACTCGGGACTCGCCAAGAGACCCAGTACTTC.

V and J are TRBV29-1 and TRBJ2-7; 7 bases are shared with TRBD1. V was pared by 4 bases and J by 2 bases, with 5 bases of the junction left unmatched. In germline, CDR1 is SQVTM, CDR2 ANQGSEA. The CDR3 is 13 residues long. CDR3 sequence (DNA): TGCAGCGTTGGCAACAGGGGCCCCTACGAGCAGTACTTC. Encoded protein: CSVGNRGPYEQYF.